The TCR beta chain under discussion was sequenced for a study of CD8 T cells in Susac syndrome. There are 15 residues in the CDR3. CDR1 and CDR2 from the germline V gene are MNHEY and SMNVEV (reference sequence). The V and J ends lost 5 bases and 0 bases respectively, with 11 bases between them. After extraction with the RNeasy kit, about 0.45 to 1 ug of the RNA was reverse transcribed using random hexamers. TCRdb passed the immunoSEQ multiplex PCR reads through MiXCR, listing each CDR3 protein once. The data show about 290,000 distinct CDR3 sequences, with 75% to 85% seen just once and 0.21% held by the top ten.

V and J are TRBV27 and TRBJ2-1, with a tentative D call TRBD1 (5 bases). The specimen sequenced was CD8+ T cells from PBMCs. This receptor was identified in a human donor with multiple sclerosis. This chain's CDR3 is CASSIQENSYNEQFF. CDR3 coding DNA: TGTGCCAGCAGTATACAGGAGAACTCCTACAATGAGCAGTTCTTC.